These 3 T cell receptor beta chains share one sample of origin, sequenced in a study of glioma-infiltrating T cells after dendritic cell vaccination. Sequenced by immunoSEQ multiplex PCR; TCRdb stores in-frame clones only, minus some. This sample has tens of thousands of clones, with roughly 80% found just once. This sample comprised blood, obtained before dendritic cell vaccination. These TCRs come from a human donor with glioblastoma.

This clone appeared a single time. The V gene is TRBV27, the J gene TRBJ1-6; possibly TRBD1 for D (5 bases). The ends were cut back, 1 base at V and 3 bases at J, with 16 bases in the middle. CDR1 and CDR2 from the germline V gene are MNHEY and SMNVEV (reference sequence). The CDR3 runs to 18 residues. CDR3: CASSLYATAVDYNSPLHF. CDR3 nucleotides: TGTGCCAGCAGTTTATATGCGACAGCAGTTGACTATAATTCACCCCTCCACTTT.

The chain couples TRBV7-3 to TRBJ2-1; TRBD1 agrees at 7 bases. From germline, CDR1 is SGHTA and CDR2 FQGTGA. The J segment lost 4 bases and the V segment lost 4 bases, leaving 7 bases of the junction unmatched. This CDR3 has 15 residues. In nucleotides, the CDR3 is TGTGCCAGCAGCTCCGGACAGGTCGGGTACAATGAGCAGTTCTTC. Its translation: CASSSGQVGYNEQFF.

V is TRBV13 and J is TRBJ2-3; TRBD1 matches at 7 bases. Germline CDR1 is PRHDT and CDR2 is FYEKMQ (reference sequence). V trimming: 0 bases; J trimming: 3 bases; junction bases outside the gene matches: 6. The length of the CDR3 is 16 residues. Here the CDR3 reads CASSLGDRQGTDTQYF. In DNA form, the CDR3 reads TGTGCCAGCAGCTTAGGGGATAGACAGGGAACAGATACGCAGTATTTT.